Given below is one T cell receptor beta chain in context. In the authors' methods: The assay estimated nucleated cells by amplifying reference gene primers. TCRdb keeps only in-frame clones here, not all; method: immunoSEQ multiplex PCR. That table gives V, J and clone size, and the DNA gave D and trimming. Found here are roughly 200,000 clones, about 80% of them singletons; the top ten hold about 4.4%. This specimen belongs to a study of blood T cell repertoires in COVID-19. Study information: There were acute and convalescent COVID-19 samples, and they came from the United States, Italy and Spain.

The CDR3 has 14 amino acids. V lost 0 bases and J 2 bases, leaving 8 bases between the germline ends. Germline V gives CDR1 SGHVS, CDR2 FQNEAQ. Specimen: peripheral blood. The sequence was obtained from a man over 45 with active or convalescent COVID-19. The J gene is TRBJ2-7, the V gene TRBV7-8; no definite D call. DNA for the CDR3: TGTGCCAGCAGCTTAGCGCGTGCTGCCTACGAGCAGTACTTC. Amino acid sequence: CASSLARAAYEQYF.